This T cell receptor (beta chain) was documented in a study of PD-L1 blockade in urothelial cancer. Study-wide background: Analysis of the blood was performed 3 weeks (second dose) and 6 weeks after treatment start.

J lost 11 bases, V lost 2 bases, and 7 bases had no gene match. Germline V gene lookup returns CDR1 MDHEN and CDR2 SYDVKM. The CDR3 has 13 amino acids. The repertoire was sequenced with immunoSEQ multiplex PCR; TCRdb's copy has only in-frame clones and lacks some. Of 14,000 to 15,000 clones listed, around nine tenths are singletons. The rearrangement uses TRBV28 and TRBJ1-1; 8 bases line up with TRBD1. The sequences come from PBMCs, collected around atezolizumab (anti-PD-L1) treatment. This receptor was identified in a man between 65 and 85 years old with urothelial cancer. The CDR3 here is CASSLTRTGGAFF. In nucleotides, the CDR3 is TGTGCCAGCAGTTTAACAAGAACAGGGGGGGCTTTCTTT.